These T cell receptor beta chains were read from a single sample in a study of blood T cell repertoires in COVID-19. The protocol was immunoSEQ multiplex PCR, while the TCRdb copy is restricted to in-frame clones and leaves out a portion. Of around 250,000 clones listed, 84% are singletons. What was sequenced was peripheral blood. The receptors were sampled from a woman in her thirties or forties who had recovered from COVID-19. The CDR3 runs from the conserved cysteine through the conserved F or W. The D gene is left open where the match is weak. Clone size appears in some rows only: once, few, many, or a class for an expanded clone.

>TRBJ2-3|TRBV28|NA|NA
CASSGAGEADTQYF
TGTGCCAGCAGTGGGGCAGGGGAAGCAGATACGCAGTATTTT
>TRBJ1-6|TRBV7-9|NA|NA
CASSFGRSNSPLHF
TGTGCCAGCAGCTTCGGCAGGTCAAATTCACCCCTCCACTTT
>TRBJ2-3|TRBV6-2/TRBV6-3|TRBD2|NA
CASSYKGLAGGVTDTQYF
TGTGCCAGCAGTTACAAGGGTTTGGCGGGAGGGGTCACAGATACGCAGTATTTT
>TRBJ1-2|TRBV12-3/TRBV12-4|NA|once
CASTEGLGYTF
TGTGCCAGCACAGAGGGTTTGGGCTACACCTTC
>TRBJ1-1|TRBV5-1|NA|NA
CASSLGGTQTEAFF
TGCGCCAGCAGCCTGGGGGGGACACAGACTGAAGCTTTCTTT
>TRBJ1-2|TRBV7-9|NA|NA
CASSPEGALNYGYTF
TGTGCCAGCAGCCCAGAGGGAGCCCTTAACTATGGCTACACCTTC
>TRBJ2-7|TRBV4-1|TRBD1|NA
CASSHVDRGEQYF
TGCGCCAGCAGCCACGTTGACAGGGGCGAGCAGTACTTC
>TRBJ2-1|TRBV28|NA|NA
CASRPWEDGRGREQFF
TGTGCCAGCAGACCATGGGAGGATGGGCGGGGGCGTGAGCAGTTCTTC
>TRBJ1-5|TRBV6-5|TRBD1|NA
CASSSTGGGQPQHF
TGTGCCAGCAGTTCAACAGGGGGCGGGCAGCCCCAGCATTTT
>TRBJ1-1|TRBV5-1|TRBD1|once
CASTLDRAFTEAFF
TGCGCCAGCACCCTCGACAGGGCCTTCACTGAAGCTTTCTTT
>TRBJ2-1|TRBV18|NA|once
CASSPLSLYEQFF
TGTGCCAGCTCACCACTTAGCCTCTATGAGCAGTTCTTC
>TRBJ2-3|TRBV3-1/TRBV3-2|NA|NA
CASSQVAGGRDTDTQYF
TGTGCCAGCAGCCAAGTGGCTGGGGGCCGAGACACAGATACGCAGTATTTT
>TRBJ1-4|TRBV29-1|TRBD1|NA
CSGGGGRNEKLFF
TGCAGCGGAGGGGGCGGTCGTAATGAAAAACTGTTTTTT
>TRBJ1-1|TRBV10-2|NA|few
CASSNVGEAFF
TGCGCCAGCAGTAACGTCGGTGAAGCTTTCTTT
>TRBJ1-6|TRBV7-9|NA|NA
CASSAPNSPLHF
TGTGCCAGCAGCGCCCCTAATTCGCCCCTCCACTTT
>TRBJ2-7|TRBV2|TRBD1|few
CASIRDRDVLYEQYF
TGTGCCAGCATCCGGGACAGGGACGTCCTCTACGAGCAGTACTTC
>TRBJ2-7|TRBV10-3|NA|NA
CATHGTWTSEQYF
TGTGCCACCCACGGGACATGGACCAGCGAGCAGTACTTC
>TRBJ2-5|TRBV5-1|TRBD2|NA
CASSFGGTRGQETQYF
TGCGCCAGCAGCTTTGGAGGGACTAGAGGCCAAGAGACCCAGTACTTC
>TRBJ1-1|TRBV30|NA|NA
CAWSVGGLEAFF
TGTGCCTGGAGTGTAGGAGGGCTTGAAGCTTTCTTT
>TRBJ2-3|TRBV5-1|TRBD1|NA
CASSSRTGEQTDTQYF
TGCGCCAGCAGCTCGAGGACAGGAGAACAGACAGATACGCAGTATTTT
>TRBJ1-2|TRBV30|NA|NA
CAWSGVSPYGYTF
TGTGCCTGGAGCGGTGTGAGTCCCTATGGCTACACCTTC
>TRBJ2-2|TRBV15|NA|NA
CATSRDTGTSGELFF
TGTGCCACCAGCAGAGACACAGGGACCTCCGGGGAGCTGTTTTTT
>TRBJ2-6|TRBV2|NA|NA
CASSGGTSGTHVLTF
TGTGCCAGCAGTGGAGGGACATCAGGAACTCACGTCCTGACTTTC
>TRBJ2-7|TRBV28|NA|NA
CASIGSKDEQYF
TGTGCCAGCATTGGGAGCAAGGACGAGCAGTACTTC
>TRBJ2-1|TRBV14|TRBD1|NA
CASSQGGGDEQFF
TGTGCCAGCAGCCAAGGAGGGGGCGATGAGCAGTTCTTC
>TRBJ2-7|TRBV5-1|TRBD1|NA
CASSRPRPGQGAGSRTYEQYF
TGCGCCAGCAGCCGCCCAAGGCCGGGACAGGGGGCTGGTTCCCGTACCTACGAGCAGTACTTC
>TRBJ1-6|TRBV7-9|NA|NA
CASSLDAGLPLHF
TGTGCCAGCAGCTTAGACGCGGGTTTACCCCTCCACTTT
>TRBJ2-5|TRBV15|TRBD1|NA
CATSRGDRNQETQYF
TGTGCCACCAGCAGGGGGGACAGAAATCAAGAGACCCAGTACTTC
>TRBJ2-3|TRBV4-1|NA|NA
CASSHLTGGLTDTQYF
TGCGCCAGCAGCCACCTCACGGGGGGCCTTACAGATACGCAGTATTTT
>TRBJ2-1|TRBV5-6|NA|NA
CASSWHNEQFF
TGTGCCAGCAGCTGGCACAATGAGCAGTTCTTC
>TRBJ2-1|TRBV11-3|NA|few
CASSLTFSYNEQFF
TGTGCCAGCAGCTTAACATTTTCCTACAATGAGCAGTTCTTC
>TRBJ1-3|TRBV4-1|TRBD1|NA
CASSRTGTGTEIPSGNTIYF
TGCGCCAGCAGTCGAACCGGGACAGGGACTGAAATTCCCTCTGGAAACACCATATATTTT
>TRBJ1-3|TRBV19|NA|NA
CASISRRNSGNTIYF
TGTGCCAGTATTAGCAGACGGAACTCTGGAAACACCATATATTTT
>TRBJ1-4|TRBV5-1|NA|NA
CASSFGSNSNEKLFF
TGCGCCAGCAGCTTCGGGTCGAATTCTAATGAAAAACTGTTTTTT
>TRBJ1-2|TRBV2|TRBD1|NA
CASSKQGADYGYTF
TGTGCCAGCAGCAAACAGGGGGCTGACTATGGCTACACCTTC
>TRBJ1-1|TRBV2|NA|NA
CASSEMAGKNTEAFF
TGTGCCAGCAGTGAAATGGCAGGAAAGAACACTGAAGCTTTCTTT
>TRBJ1-2|TRBV19|TRBD1|NA
CASSARQGFGYGYTF
TGTGCCAGTAGTGCCCGACAGGGGTTTGGCTATGGCTACACCTTC
>TRBJ1-5|TRBV6-6|TRBD1|NA
CASSYRSGGNQPQHF
TGTGCCAGCAGTTATAGGTCAGGGGGGAATCAGCCCCAGCATTTT
>TRBJ1-2|TRBV5-1|TRBD1|NA
CASSSTGAHDYGYTF
TGCGCCAGCAGCTCCACAGGGGCCCATGACTATGGCTACACCTTC
>TRBJ2-1|TRBV28|NA|NA
CASSWRPGGGDEQFF
TGTGCCAGCAGTTGGAGGCCGGGGGGCGGCGATGAGCAGTTCTTC
>TRBJ1-2|TRBV7-2|TRBD1|NA
CASSQRQGDVGYTF
TGTGCCAGCAGCCAGAGACAGGGGGATGTGGGCTACACCTTC
>TRBJ2-7|TRBV27|NA|NA
CASSATGTLLYEQYF
TGTGCCAGCAGTGCAACCGGGACATTACTCTACGAGCAGTACTTC